This entry lists 10 T cell receptor beta chains sequenced from one sample in a study of T cells in Graves' hyperthyroidism and ophthalmopathy. Template material for amplifying TCR beta CDR3 regions consisted of RNA transcripts. A first-round RT-PCR of the TCR CDR3 used the HTBI primer set. TCRdb independently ran MiXCR on the multiplex PCR reads; one entry per CDR3 protein. The sample has around 280,000 distinct CDR3 sequences; about 14% are singletons. The specimen sequenced was blood. These receptors were collected from a woman aged 25 to 39 with Graves' hyperthyroidism that later progressed to Graves' ophthalmopathy.

This clonotype showed up just a few times. The chain combines TRBV5-6 with TRBJ2-1, with 10 bases that match TRBD1. The V segment lost 2 bases and the J segment 4 bases; nucleotides outside the gene matches: 6. Germline lookup yields CDR1 SGHDT and CDR2 YYEEEE. The CDR3 sequence is 16 residues long. CDR3 sequence: CASSFRGTGVYNEQFF. CDR3 DNA sequence: TGTGCCAGCAGCTTCCGAGGGACAGGGGTTTACAATGAGCAGTTCTTC. The whole variable domain, filled in from reference TRBV5-6 and TRBJ2-1, reads DAGVTQSPTHLIKTRGQQVTLRCSPKSGHDTVSWYQQALGQGPQFIFQYYEEEERQRGNFPDRFSGHQFPNYSSELNVNALLLGDSALYLCASSFRGTGVYNEQFFGPGTRLTVL.

This clonotype was picked up a small number of times. The V gene is TRBV9, the J gene TRBJ2-1, with unresolved D. With 3 bases removed from V and 7 bases from J, the gap between germline ends came to 8 bases. There are 12 residues in the CDR3. The germline V gene encodes CDR1 SGDLS and CDR2 YYNGEE. The CDR3 nucleotides are TGTGCCAGCAGCGCCGGAGTTAATGAGCAGTTCTTC. Its translation is CASSAGVNEQFF.

This clonotype appeared many times. The chain carries TRBV18 and TRBJ2-1; the D gene could be TRBD1 or TRBD2 (5 bases each). There are 15 residues in the CDR3. Germline CDR1 and CDR2: KGHSH and LQKENI. V was cut by 2 bases and J by 4 bases, with 12 bases left in between. The CDR3 is CASSPGDPKYNEQFF. CDR3 DNA sequence: TGTGCCAGCTCACCAGGGGACCCCAAATACAATGAGCAGTTCTTC. Variable domain in full (rest from reference TRBV18 and TRBJ2-1): NAGVMQNPRHLVRRRGQEARLRCSPMKGHSHVYWYRQLPEEGLKFMVYLQKENIIDESGMPKERFSAEFPKEGPSILRIQQVVRGDSAAYFCASSPGDPKYNEQFFGPGTRLTVL.

This clonotype was seen a handful of times. The chain has TRBV20-1 and TRBJ2-7; 7 bases are shared with TRBD1. Germline V gene sequence: CDR1 DFQATT, CDR2 SNEGSKA (reference sequence). The CDR3 has 15 amino acids. J gave up 2 bases and V 0 bases, and 7 bases lay outside the gene matches. Here the CDR3 reads CSARDRRQGAYEQYF. The CDR3 DNA reads as TGCAGTGCTAGAGATCGCAGACAGGGAGCCTACGAGCAGTACTTC.

This clonotype has a count of ten or more. V usage is TRBV27 and J usage is TRBJ2-3, with D uncertain. CDR1 is MNHEY, CDR2 SMNVEV, per germline (reference sequence). The CDR3 spans 15 residues. Trimming shortened V by 5 bases and J by 6 bases, and 18 bases separated the two germline ends. The DNA of the CDR3 is TGTGCCAGCAGTAGCTTGGGCTGGCAAAGGGATACGCAGTATTTT. It encodes CASSSLGWQRDTQYF.

The genes are TRBV20-1 and TRBJ1-1; D unresolved. CDR3 size: 14 residues. V was cut by 4 bases and J by 7 bases, with 19 bases left in between. Germline assignment: CDR1 DFQATT and CDR2 SNEGSKA (reference sequence). The CDR3 DNA sequence: TGCAGTGCTACATTACCGGGCGGCGGGGATGAAGCTTTCTTT. Translated: CSATLPGGGDEAFF.

This clonotype was counted at least ten times. The V gene is TRBV7-2, the J gene TRBJ1-4; the D gene is possibly TRBD1 (5 bases). The CDR3 totals 17 residues. V was cut by 3 bases and J by 1 base, with 15 bases left in between. Germline V gives CDR1 SGHTA, CDR2 FQGNSA. In nucleotides, the CDR3 is TGTGCCAGCAGCTTTAGTGGGACGGGAGTAACTAATGAAAAACTGTTTTTT. Its protein product is CASSFSGTGVTNEKLFF.

The chain employs TRBV9 and TRBJ2-2, with 13 bases fitting TRBD2. CDR3 length equals 16 residues. From germline, CDR1 is SGDLS and CDR2 YYNGEE. Trimming took 4 bases from V and 7 from J; bases not matched to a gene: 7. As DNA, the CDR3 is TGTGCCAGCAGCTTTGGACTAGCGGGAGTTAACGGGGAGCTGTTTTTT. Translated: CASSFGLAGVNGELFF.

This clonotype was seen at least ten times. The chain carries TRBV27 and TRBJ2-5; TRBD2 aligns across 8 bases. The CDR3 extends over 15 amino acids. Per germline, CDR1 MNHEY and CDR2 SMNVEV (reference sequence). J gave up 4 bases and V 1 base, and 5 bases lay outside the gene matches. As DNA, the CDR3 is TGTGCCAGCAGTTTATTTGGGACTAGGAGAGAGACCCAGTACTTC. It codes for CASSLFGTRRETQYF.

In regard to this clonotype: It may be a read error: a sequence one base away is much more abundant. The chain joins TRBV2 to TRBJ1-5; D not resolved. The CDR3 extends over 13 amino acids. The germline V gene encodes CDR1 SNHLY and CDR2 FYNNEI. V lost 6 bases to trimming and J lost 6 bases, with 12 bases between them. The CDR3 bases are TGTGCCAGCAGGTCGGACGGGTCTCAGCCCCAGCATTTT. Its translation is CASRSDGSQPQHF.